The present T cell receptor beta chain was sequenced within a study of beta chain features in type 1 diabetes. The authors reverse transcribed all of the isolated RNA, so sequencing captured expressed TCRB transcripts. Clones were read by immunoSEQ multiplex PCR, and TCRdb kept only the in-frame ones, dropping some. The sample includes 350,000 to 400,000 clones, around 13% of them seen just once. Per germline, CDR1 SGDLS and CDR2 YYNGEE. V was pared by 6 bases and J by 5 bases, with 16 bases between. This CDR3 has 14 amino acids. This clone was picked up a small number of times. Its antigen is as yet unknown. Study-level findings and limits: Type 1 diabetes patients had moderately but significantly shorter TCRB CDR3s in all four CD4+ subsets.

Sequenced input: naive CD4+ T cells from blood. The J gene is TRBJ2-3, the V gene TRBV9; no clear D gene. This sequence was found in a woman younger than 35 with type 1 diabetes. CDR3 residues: CASTTLAAGDTQYF. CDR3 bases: TGTGCCAGCACCACCTTAGCCGCTGGAGATACGCAGTATTTT.